This entry lists 8 T cell receptor beta chains sequenced from one sample in a study of CD8 T cells in Susac syndrome. An input of about 0.45 to 1 ug of RNA was subjected to reverse transcription using random hexamers. TCRdb used MiXCR to reprocess the immunoSEQ multiplex PCR reads, holding one entry per CDR3 protein. There are some 180,000 distinct CDR3 sequences in the sample; around 96% occur only once, and 0.1% lies in the top ten. Material: CD4+ T cells from PBMCs. These receptors came from a human donor in good health.

The chain employs TRBV20-1 and TRBJ2-1, with D maybe TRBD2 (5 bases). Germline CDR1 reads DFQATT; CDR2 reads SNEGSKA (reference sequence). The V end lost 3 bases, the J end lost 2 bases, and 14 bases lay between the germline ends. The CDR3 is made up of 15 amino acids. The CDR3 sequence is CSASSRGPTYNEQFF. The CDR3 DNA is TGCAGTGCTAGCTCCCGGGGTCCTACCTACAATGAGCAGTTCTTC.

This clonotype was seen only a few times. The chain joins TRBV2 to TRBJ1-5; 9 bases are shared with TRBD1. This CDR3 is 15 amino acids long. Germline trimming cut 4 bases from V and 1 base from J; bases unmatched to any gene: 2. Germline values: CDR1 SNHLY, CDR2 FYNNEI. Written as DNA, the CDR3 is TGTGCCAGCAGTGGAGGGACAGGGAGCAATCAGCCCCAGCATTTT. Amino acids: CASSGGTGSNQPQHF.

This chain connects TRBV20-1 to TRBJ1-1; D gene uncertain. This CDR3 contains 14 residues. The germline V gene has CDR1 DFQATT and CDR2 SNEGSKA (reference sequence). Trimming shortened V by 0 bases and J by 1 base, and 9 bases separated the two germline ends. CDR3 residues: CSAREPIKNTEAFF. CDR3 DNA: TGCAGTGCTAGAGAGCCTATCAAGAACACTGAAGCTTTCTTT.

This rearrangement joins TRBV20-1 to TRBJ2-1, with D possibly matching TRBD2 (7 bases). CDR1 is DFQATT, CDR2 SNEGSKA, per germline (reference sequence). With 6 bases removed from V and 0 bases from J, the gap between germline ends came to 15 bases. The CDR3 loop spans 15 amino acids. CDR3: CSANLGGPSYNEQFF. The CDR3 DNA reads TGCAGTGCCAACCTGGGGGGGCCCTCCTACAATGAGCAGTTCTTC.

The genes are TRBV19 and TRBJ1-2; no firm D call. The CDR3 sequence is 15 residues long. V lost 4 bases to trimming and J lost 2 bases, with 14 bases between them. CDR1 LNHDA and CDR2 SQIVND come from the germline V gene (reference sequence). The CDR3 DNA is TGTGCCAGTAGTAAGAGTGCTTTTCGGAACTATGGCTACACCTTC. It translates to CASSKSAFRNYGYTF. The full variable domain, with the rest looked up from reference TRBV19 and TRBJ1-2, is DGGITQSPKYLFRKEGQNVTLSCEQNLNHDAMYWYRQDPGQGLRLIYYSQIVNDFQKGDIAEGYSVSREKKESFPLTVTSAQKNPTAFYLCASSKSAFRNYGYTFGSGTRLTVV.

The chain employs TRBV20-1 and TRBJ1-1, with 9 nucleotides matching TRBD1. V shed 4 bases and J 8 bases; nucleotides not matched to a gene: 2. Germline V gives CDR1 DFQATT, CDR2 SNEGSKA (reference sequence). The length of the CDR3 is 11 residues. CDR3 DNA: TGCAGTGCTACGGGACAGGGAGAAGCTTTCTTT. Amino acid sequence: CSATGQGEAFF.

DNA for the CDR3: TGTGCCAGCAGCTTAAGTAGACCCAAGCCTCAAGAGACCCAGTACTTC. Its translation: CASSLSRPKPQETQYF. The rearrangement links TRBV13 to TRBJ2-5; D is unresolved. With 2 bases removed from V and 2 bases from J, the gap between germline ends came to 15 bases. This CDR3 has 16 amino acids. CDR1 and CDR2 (germline): PRHDT, FYEKMQ (reference sequence).

The V call is TRBV20-1, the J call TRBJ2-7; 8 nucleotides align to TRBD2. With V trimmed by 6 bases and J by 6 bases, 10 bases remained unmatched. The CDR3 has 13 amino acids. Germline-derived CDR1 and CDR2 are DFQATT and SNEGSKA (reference sequence). The CDR3 sequence: CSAEQSGSPEQYF. CDR3 DNA sequence: TGCAGTGCAGAGCAGAGCGGGAGTCCCGAGCAGTACTTC.